This TCR beta chain was sequenced in a study of blood T cells in healthy people across ages. Study-wide points: Diversity of TCR beta correlated strongly with naive T cell percentage.

CDR3 length equals 18 residues. V lost 2 bases to trimming and J lost 0 bases; unmatched junction nucleotides: 10. CDR1 and CDR2 (germline): SGDLS, YYNGEE. The sample holds a few counts of this clonotype. Its matching antigen is unknown. A second about 7 to 11 cycle PCR used barcoded and J-beta primers. TCRdb itself ran the 5' RACE reads through MiXCR, one entry per CDR3 protein. Of 1.5 million or so distinct CDR3 sequences detected, roughly two fifths appear once; the ten largest clones hold 4%. Sequencing was carried out using blood. V gene TRBV9 combines with J gene TRBJ1-1, with 10 bases matching TRBD1. The receptor was derived from a woman aged 18-30 years in good health. The CDR3 loop reads CASSVNRDRGDLNTEAFF. The CDR3 coding sequence is TGTGCCAGCAGCGTGAACCGGGACAGGGGCGACTTGAACACTGAAGCTTTCTTT.